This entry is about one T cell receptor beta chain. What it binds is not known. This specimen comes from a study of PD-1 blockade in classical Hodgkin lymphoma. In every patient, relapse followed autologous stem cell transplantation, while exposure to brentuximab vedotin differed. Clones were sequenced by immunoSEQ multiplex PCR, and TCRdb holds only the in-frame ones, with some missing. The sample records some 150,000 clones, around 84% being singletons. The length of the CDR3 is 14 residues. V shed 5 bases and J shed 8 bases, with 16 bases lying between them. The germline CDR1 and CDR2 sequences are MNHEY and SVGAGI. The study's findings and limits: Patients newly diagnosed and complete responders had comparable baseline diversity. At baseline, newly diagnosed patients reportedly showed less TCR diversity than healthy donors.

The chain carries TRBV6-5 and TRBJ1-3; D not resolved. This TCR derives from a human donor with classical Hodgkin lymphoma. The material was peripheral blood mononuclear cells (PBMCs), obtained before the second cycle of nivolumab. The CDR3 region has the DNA TGTGCCAGCAGTGAGATGATAGCATCGGACACCATATATTTT. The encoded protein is CASSEMIASDTIYF.